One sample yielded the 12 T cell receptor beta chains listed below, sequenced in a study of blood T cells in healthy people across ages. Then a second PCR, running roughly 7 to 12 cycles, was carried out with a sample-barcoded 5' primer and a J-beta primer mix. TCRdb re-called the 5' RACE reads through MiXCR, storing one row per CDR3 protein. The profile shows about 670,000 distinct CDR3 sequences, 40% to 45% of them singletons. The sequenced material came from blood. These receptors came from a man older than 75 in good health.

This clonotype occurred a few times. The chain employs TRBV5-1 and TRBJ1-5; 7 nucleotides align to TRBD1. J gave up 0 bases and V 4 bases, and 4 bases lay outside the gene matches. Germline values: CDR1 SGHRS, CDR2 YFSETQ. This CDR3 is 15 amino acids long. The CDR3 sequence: CASSPGTVSNQPQHF. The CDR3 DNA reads TGCGCCAGCAGCCCGGGGACAGTTAGCAATCAGCCCCAGCATTTT. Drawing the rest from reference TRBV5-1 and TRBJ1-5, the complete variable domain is KAGVTQTPRYLIKTRGQQVTLSCSPISGHRSVSWYQQTPGQGLQFLFEYFSETQRNKGNFPGRFSGRQFSNSRSEMNVSTLELGDSALYLCASSPGTVSNQPQHFGDGTRLSIL.

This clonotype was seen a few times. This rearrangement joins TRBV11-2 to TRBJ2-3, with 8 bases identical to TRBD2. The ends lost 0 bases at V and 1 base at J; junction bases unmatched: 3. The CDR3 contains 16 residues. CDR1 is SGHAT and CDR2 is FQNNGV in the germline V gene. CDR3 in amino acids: CASSLDPGLGTDTQYF. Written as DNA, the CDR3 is TGTGCCAGCAGCTTAGATCCGGGACTAGGCACAGATACGCAGTATTTT.

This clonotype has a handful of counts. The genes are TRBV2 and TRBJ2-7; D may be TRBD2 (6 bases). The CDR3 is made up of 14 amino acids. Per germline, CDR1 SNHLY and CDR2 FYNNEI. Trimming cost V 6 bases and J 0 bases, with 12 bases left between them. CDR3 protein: CASRTGTYSYEQYF. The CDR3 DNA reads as TGTGCCAGCAGAACCGGGACTTACTCCTACGAGCAGTACTTC.

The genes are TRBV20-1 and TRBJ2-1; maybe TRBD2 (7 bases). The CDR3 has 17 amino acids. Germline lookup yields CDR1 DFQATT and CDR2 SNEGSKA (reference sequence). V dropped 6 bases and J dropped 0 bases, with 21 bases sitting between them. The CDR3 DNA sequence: TGCAGTGCACCTTCTAAAGGGGGAGGGTCCTCCTACAATGAGCAGTTCTTC. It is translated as CSAPSKGGGSSYNEQFF.

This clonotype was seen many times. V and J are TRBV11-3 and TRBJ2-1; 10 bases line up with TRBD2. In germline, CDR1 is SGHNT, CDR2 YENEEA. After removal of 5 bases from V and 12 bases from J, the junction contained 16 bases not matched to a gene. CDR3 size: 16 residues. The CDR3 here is CASSGQGRAGGEVQFF. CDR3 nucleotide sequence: TGTGCCAGCAGCGGACAAGGACGAGCGGGGGGGGAGGTGCAGTTCTTC.

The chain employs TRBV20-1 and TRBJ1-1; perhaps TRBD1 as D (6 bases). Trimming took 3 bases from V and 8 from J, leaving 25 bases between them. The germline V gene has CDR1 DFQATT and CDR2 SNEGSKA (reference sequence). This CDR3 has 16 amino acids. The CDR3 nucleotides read TGCAGTGCTAGGGCGTTCGAGGACAGACCAAAAAAAGAAGCTTTCTTT. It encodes CSARAFEDRPKKEAFF.

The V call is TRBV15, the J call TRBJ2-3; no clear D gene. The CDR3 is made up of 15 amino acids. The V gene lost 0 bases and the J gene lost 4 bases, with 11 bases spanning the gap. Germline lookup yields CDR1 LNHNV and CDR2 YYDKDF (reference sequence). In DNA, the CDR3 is TGTGCCACCAGCAGAGATATGAAGGAATCAGATACGCAGTATTTT. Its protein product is CATSRDMKESDTQYF.

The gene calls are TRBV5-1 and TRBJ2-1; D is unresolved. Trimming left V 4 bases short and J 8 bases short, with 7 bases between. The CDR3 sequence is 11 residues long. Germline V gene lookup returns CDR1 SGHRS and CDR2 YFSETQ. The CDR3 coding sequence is TGCGCCAGCAGCGCCAAGGATGAGCAGTTCTTC. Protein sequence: CASSAKDEQFF.

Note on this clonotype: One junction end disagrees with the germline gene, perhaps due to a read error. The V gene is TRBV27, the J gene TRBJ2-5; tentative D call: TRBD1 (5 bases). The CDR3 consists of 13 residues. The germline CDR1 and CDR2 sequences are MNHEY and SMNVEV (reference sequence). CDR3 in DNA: TGTGCCAGCAGTTCATCAGGGTTACAAAGAGAGTGCTTC. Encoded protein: CASSSSGLQRECF.

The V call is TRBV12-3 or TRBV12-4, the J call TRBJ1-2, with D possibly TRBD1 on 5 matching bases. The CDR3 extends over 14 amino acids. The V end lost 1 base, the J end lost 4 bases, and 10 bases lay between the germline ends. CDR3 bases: TGTGCCAGCAGTTTAGGGGGCATTACCTATGGCTACACCTTC. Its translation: CASSLGGITYGYTF.

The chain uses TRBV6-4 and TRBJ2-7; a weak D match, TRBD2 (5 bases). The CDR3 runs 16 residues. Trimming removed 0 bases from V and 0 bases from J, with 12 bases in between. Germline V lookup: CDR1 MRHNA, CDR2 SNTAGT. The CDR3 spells CASSDSGRRSSYEQYF. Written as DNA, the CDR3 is TGTGCCAGCAGTGACTCTGGACGGAGGAGCTCCTACGAGCAGTACTTC.

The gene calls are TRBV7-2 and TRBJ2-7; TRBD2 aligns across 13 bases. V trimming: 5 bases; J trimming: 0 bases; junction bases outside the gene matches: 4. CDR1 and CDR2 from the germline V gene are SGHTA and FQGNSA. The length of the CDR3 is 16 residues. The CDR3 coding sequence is TGTGCCAGCAGCCCCTGGACTAGCGGGAGCTCCTACGAGCAGTACTTC. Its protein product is CASSPWTSGSSYEQYF.